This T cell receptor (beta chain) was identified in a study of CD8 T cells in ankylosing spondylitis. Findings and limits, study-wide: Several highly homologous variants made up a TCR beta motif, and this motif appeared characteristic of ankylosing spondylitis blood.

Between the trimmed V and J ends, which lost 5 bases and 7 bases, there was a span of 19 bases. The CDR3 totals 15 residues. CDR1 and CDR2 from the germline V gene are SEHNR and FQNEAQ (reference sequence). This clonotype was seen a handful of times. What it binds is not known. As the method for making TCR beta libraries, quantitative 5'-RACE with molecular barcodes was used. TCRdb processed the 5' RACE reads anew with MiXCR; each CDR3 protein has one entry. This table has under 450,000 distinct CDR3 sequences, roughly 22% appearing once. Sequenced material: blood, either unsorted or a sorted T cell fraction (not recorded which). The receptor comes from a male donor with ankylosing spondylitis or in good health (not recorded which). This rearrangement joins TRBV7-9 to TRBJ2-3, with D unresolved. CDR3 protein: CASSPQELVVNTQYF. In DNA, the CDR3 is TGTGCCAGCAGCCCCCAAGAGCTGGTAGTCAATACGCAGTATTTT.